The 27 T cell receptor beta chains below all came from one sample that was sequenced in a study of blood T cell repertoires in COVID-19. Assay used: immunoSEQ multiplex PCR; TCRdb lists only in-frame clones, some missing. The sample lists about 140,000 clones; more than 65% were seen once. Sequencing was performed on peripheral blood. These receptors were taken from a human donor in a cohort sampled during active COVID-19.

The V gene is TRBV16, the J gene TRBJ2-3; D gene unclear. V dropped 4 bases and J dropped 1 base, with 9 bases sitting between them. Germline assignment: CDR1 KGHSY and CDR2 FQNENV. This CDR3 spans 14 amino acids. CDR3 in DNA: TGTGCCAGCAGCCGAGGATGGGGCACAGATACGCAGTATTTT. Protein product: CASSRGWGTDTQYF.

This clone was detected only once. The chain employs TRBV6-2 or TRBV6-3 and TRBJ2-2; 7 positions match TRBD1. After removal of 6 bases from V and 0 bases from J, the junction contained 7 bases not matched to a gene. The CDR3 is 16 amino acids. CDR1 and CDR2 from the germline V gene are MNHEY and SVGEGT. Here the CDR3 reads CASSRSQGTNTGELFF. The CDR3, as DNA: TGTGCCAGCAGCCGTTCACAGGGGACGAACACCGGGGAGCTGTTTTTT.

The chain links TRBV5-7 to TRBJ2-1; D gene unclear. TRBV5-7 counts as an open reading frame of uncertain function. Trimming took 3 bases from V and 12 from J, leaving 10 bases between them. CDR3 size: 11 residues. Here the CDR3 DNA reads TGTGCCAGCAGCTCCCGGTTTGTGCAGTTCTTC. Protein sequence: CASSSRFVQFF.

In this sample, this clone turned up a few times. This chain uses TRBV7-3 with TRBJ2-2; TRBD2 is a possible D gene (5 bases). Germline V gene data show CDR1 as SGHTA and CDR2 as FQGTGA. The CDR3 has 14 amino acids. The V gene lost 5 bases and the J gene lost 4 bases, with 11 bases spanning the gap. The CDR3 bases are TGTGCCAGCAGCCACGGAGGATCCACCGGGGAGCTGTTTTTT. Its translation is CASSHGGSTGELFF.

The chain uses TRBV6-5 and TRBJ1-5; D uncertain. The ends were cut back, 8 bases at V and 4 bases at J, with 15 bases in the middle. From germline, CDR1 is MNHEY and CDR2 SVGAGI. The CDR3 is 14 amino acids. CDR3 residues: CASVLTGGNQPQHF. DNA of the CDR3: TGTGCCAGCGTCTTGACGGGAGGGAATCAGCCCCAGCATTTT.

This clone was detected only once. V is TRBV9 and J is TRBJ2-5, with D unclear. The ends were cut back, 0 bases at V and 6 bases at J, with 6 bases in the middle. The V gene's germline CDR1 is SGDLS and CDR2 YYNGEE. The CDR3 extends over 12 amino acids. This CDR3 reads CASSVDQKTQYF. Here the CDR3 DNA reads TGTGCCAGCAGCGTAGATCAAAAGACCCAGTACTTC. The entire variable domain, with the rest obtained from reference TRBV9 and TRBJ2-5, is as follows: DSGVTQTPKHLITATGQRVTLRCSPRSGDLSVYWYQQSLDQGLQFLIQYYNGEERAKGNILERFSAQQFPDLHSELNLSSLELGDSALYFCASSVDQKTQYFGPGTRLLVL.

The chain joins TRBV6-5 to TRBJ2-5; 11 bases match TRBD1. The CDR3 extends over 15 amino acids. Germline trimming cut 6 bases from V and 4 bases from J; bases unmatched to any gene: 7. The germline V gene encodes CDR1 MNHEY and CDR2 SVGAGI. Written as DNA, the CDR3 is TGTGCCAGCAGAAGGGACAGGGGGGCGGGAGAGACCCAGTACTTC. It specifies CASRRDRGAGETQYF.

This chain joins TRBV27 and TRBJ1-2, with TRBD1 identical over 8 bases. This CDR3 is 12 amino acids long. Per germline, CDR1 MNHEY and CDR2 SMNVEV (reference sequence). The junction had 1 base not matched to a gene; V was cut back by 6 bases and J by 4 bases. CDR3 nucleotides: TGTGCCAGCAGACAGGGGGGCTATGGCTACACCTTC. It specifies CASRQGGYGYTF.

V gene TRBV2 combines with J gene TRBJ1-5, with 8 nucleotides matching TRBD1. CDR3 size: 14 residues. J gave up 7 bases and V 7 bases, and 9 bases lay outside the gene matches. Germline-derived CDR1 and CDR2 are SNHLY and FYNNEI. The CDR3 nucleotides read TGTGCCAGCACCTCGGACAGGGCGGACCAGCCCCAGCATTTT. It specifies CASTSDRADQPQHF.

V and J are TRBV25-1 and TRBJ1-5; possible D gene TRBD1, 5 bases. The CDR3 totals 14 residues. The germline gives CDR1 MGHDK, CDR2 SYGVNS. V lost 5 bases and J 0 bases, leaving 8 bases between the germline ends. The CDR3 coding sequence is TGTGCCAGCAGTAAGACAGCTAGCAATCAGCCCCAGCATTTT. It translates to CASSKTASNQPQHF.

This clone was counted a single time. This chain connects TRBV6-1 to TRBJ2-7; 9 bases align to TRBD1. This CDR3 spans 15 amino acids. Germline assignment: CDR1 MNHNS and CDR2 SASEGT. V dropped 3 bases and J dropped 6; count of bases not matched to a gene: 9. The CDR3 sequence: CASSDGGTGFREQYF. The DNA of the CDR3 is TGTGCCAGCAGTGATGGAGGGACAGGGTTTCGCGAGCAGTACTTC.

The gene calls are TRBV10-3 and TRBJ1-3; D is uncertain. CDR1 is ENHRY, CDR2 SYGVKD, per germline. This CDR3 has 16 amino acids. V lost 0 bases and J 3 bases, leaving 12 bases between the germline ends. The CDR3 is CAISESEGAYGNTIYF. In DNA, the CDR3 is TGTGCCATCAGTGAGTCAGAGGGAGCTTATGGAAACACCATATATTTT.

The chain employs TRBV19 and TRBJ1-2; D unresolved. Per germline, CDR1 LNHDA and CDR2 SQIVND (reference sequence). Trimming took 2 bases from V and 8 from J, leaving 12 bases between them. The CDR3 runs 13 residues. For the CDR3, the DNA is TGTGCCAGTAGTATATCGACGTCCGGGGGCTACACCTTC. Protein sequence: CASSISTSGGYTF.

This chain's CDR3 is CASKPGQSPSSGNTIYF. The CDR3, as DNA: TGCGCCAGCAAGCCGGGACAGTCCCCTTCCTCTGGAAACACCATATATTTT. The chain has TRBV23-1 and TRBJ1-3, with 7 bases fitting TRBD1. TRBV23-1 falls under the ORF class, with uncertain function. The trim removed 7 bases at V and 0 bases at J, leaving 12 bases unmatched. This CDR3 region has 17 residues.

This clone was detected only once. This rearrangement joins TRBV9 to TRBJ2-2; possibly TRBD2 for D (5 bases). This CDR3 region has 15 residues. Germline CDR1 reads SGDLS; CDR2 reads YYNGEE. V was shortened by 0 bases and J by 7 bases, with 13 bases between the two germline ends. The CDR3 reads CASSVAGLEYGELFF. The CDR3 DNA sequence: TGTGCCAGCAGCGTAGCCGGACTGGAATACGGGGAGCTGTTTTTT.

Only one count was recorded for this clone. The chain couples TRBV3-1 (or the pseudogene TRBV3-2) to TRBJ2-3; 7 bases fit TRBD2. Unmatched junction bases numbered 5, after V lost 4 bases and J lost 1 base. CDR3 length: 15 amino acids. Germline-derived CDR1 and CDR2 are LGHDT and YNNKEL (reference sequence). The chain's CDR3 is CASSLSGVRTDTQYF. The CDR3 DNA sequence: TGTGCCAGCAGCCTAAGCGGGGTCCGCACAGATACGCAGTATTTT.

The CDR3 loop is CASSKGAGPTGELFF. The CDR3 DNA reads as TGCGCCAGCAGCAAGGGAGCAGGCCCGACCGGGGAGCTGTTTTTT. The V gene is TRBV5-1, the J gene TRBJ2-2, with D maybe TRBD2 (5 bases). Germline CDR1 is SGHRS and CDR2 is YFSETQ. The CDR3 loop spans 15 amino acids. V lost 4 bases to trimming and J lost 5 bases, with 15 bases between them.

This chain uses TRBV23-1 with TRBJ2-6; 7 nucleotides agree with TRBD1. TRBV23-1 is flagged as an ORF with uncertain function. Trimming at V came to 5 bases and at J to 2 bases, leaving 15 bases not matched to a gene. The CDR3 totals 19 residues. CDR3 DNA: TGCGCCAGCAGTTCAATCGGACCACAGGGGAGCACTGGGGCCAACGTCCTGACTTTC. Protein sequence: CASSSIGPQGSTGANVLTF.

This chain joins TRBV27 and TRBJ1-6; 7 nucleotides match TRBD1. V lost 6 bases, J lost 5 bases, and 7 bases stayed unmatched. The CDR3 totals 15 residues. The germline V gene encodes CDR1 MNHEY and CDR2 SMNVEV (reference sequence). The DNA for the CDR3 is TGTGCCAGCAGGCTTGACGGGACAGATAATTCACCCCTCCACTTT. It encodes CASRLDGTDNSPLHF.

This clone came up once. V is TRBV5-4 and J is TRBJ1-2; D gene uncertain. The ends were cut back, 1 base at V and 7 bases at J, with 17 bases in the middle. CDR3 size: 15 residues. Germline-derived CDR1 and CDR2 are SGHNT and YYREEE (reference sequence). CDR3 sequence: CASSLPASGNAGYTF. CDR3 in DNA: TGTGCCAGCAGCTTGCCCGCCTCGGGGAATGCTGGCTACACCTTC.

The chain combines TRBV5-5 with TRBJ1-2; 8 bases agree with TRBD1. The germline gives CDR1 SGHKS, CDR2 YYEKEE (reference sequence). V trimming: 0 bases; J trimming: 5 bases; junction bases outside the gene matches: 6. CDR3 size: 15 residues. The CDR3 bases are TGTGCCAGCAGCTTGGTTGATTGGACAGGGTATGGCTACACCTTC. As protein: CASSLVDWTGYGYTF. Full variable domain (missing parts from reference TRBV5-5 and TRBJ1-2): DAGVTQSPTHLIKTRGQQVTLRCSPISGHKSVSWYQQVLGQGPQFIFQYYEKEERGRGNFPDRFSARQFPNYSSELNVNALLLGDSALYLCASSLVDWTGYGYTFGSGTRLTVV.

The gene calls are TRBV29-1 and TRBJ2-3; tentative D call: TRBD1 (6 bases). Germline CDR1 and CDR2: SQVTM and ANQGSEA. CDR3 length equals 13 residues. Trimming pared 4 bases from V and 2 bases from J, leaving 10 bases between. This CDR3 is CSVVRTDTDTQYF. CDR3 nucleotides: TGCAGCGTTGTCCGGACAGACACAGATACGCAGTATTTT.

The DNA of the CDR3 is TGTGCCAGCAGCCGCCCCCGGGACAGGGCAACAGATACGCAGTATTTT. It translates to CASSRPRDRATDTQYF. The V call is TRBV5-4, the J call TRBJ2-3; 9 nucleotides agree with TRBD1. Germline V gene sequence: CDR1 SGHNT, CDR2 YYREEE (reference sequence). CDR3 length: 16 residues. With V trimmed by 4 bases and J by 3 bases, 9 bases remained unmatched.

V gene TRBV11-2 combines with J gene TRBJ2-4; 10 bases map to TRBD1. Germline-derived CDR1 and CDR2 are SGHAT and FQNNGV. The CDR3 length is 16 residues. V lost 1 base to trimming and J lost 1 base; unmatched junction nucleotides: 1. The CDR3 spells CASSLAGQGAKNIQYF. The CDR3 DNA reads TGTGCCAGCAGCTTAGCGGGACAGGGGGCCAAAAACATTCAGTACTTC.

This chain connects TRBV6-5 to TRBJ2-7; TRBD2 might be the D (6 bases). Trimming shortened V by 9 bases and J by 6 bases, and 24 bases separated the two germline ends. Per the germline V gene, CDR1 is MNHEY and CDR2 is SVGAGI. The CDR3 covers 15 residues. The CDR3 coding sequence is TGTGCCAGTTCCTACCCCGGGACTTCAATGGGCGAGCAGTACTTC. It codes for CASSYPGTSMGEQYF.

V gene TRBV12-3 or TRBV12-4 combines with J gene TRBJ1-5; 8 bases agree with TRBD1. This CDR3 spans 12 amino acids. Trimming took 10 bases from V and 4 from J; bases not matched to a gene: 3. CDR3 residues: CATNRGNQPQHF. CDR3 nucleotides: TGTGCCACCAACAGGGGGAATCAGCCCCAGCATTTT.

This chain links TRBV7-9 with TRBJ1-1, with TRBD1 identical over 9 bases. The V and J ends lost 5 bases and 5 bases, in that order; junction bases with no gene match: 6. From germline, CDR1 is SEHNR and CDR2 FQNEAQ (reference sequence). The CDR3 covers 14 residues. The DNA of the CDR3 is TGTGCCAGCAGCCGGACAGGGGATTCTACTGAAGCTTTCTTT. The encoded protein is CASSRTGDSTEAFF.